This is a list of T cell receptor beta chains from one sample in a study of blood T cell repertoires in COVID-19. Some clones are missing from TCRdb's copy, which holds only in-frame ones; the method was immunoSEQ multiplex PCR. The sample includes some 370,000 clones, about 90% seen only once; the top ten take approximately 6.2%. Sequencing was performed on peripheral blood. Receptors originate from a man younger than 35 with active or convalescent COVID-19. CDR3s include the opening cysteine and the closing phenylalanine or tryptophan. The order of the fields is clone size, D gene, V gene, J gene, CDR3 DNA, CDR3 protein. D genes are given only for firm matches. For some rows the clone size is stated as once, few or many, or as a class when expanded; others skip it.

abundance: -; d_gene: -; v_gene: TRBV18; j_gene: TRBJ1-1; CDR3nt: TGTGCCAGCTCATTCCACAGGGATGACACTGAAGCTTTCTTT; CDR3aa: CASSFHRDDTEAFF
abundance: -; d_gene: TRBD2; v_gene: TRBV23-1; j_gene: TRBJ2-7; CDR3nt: TGCGCCAGCAGTCAATGGGGGACTAGCGGGAGTCTGGGCTCCTACGAGCAGTACTTC; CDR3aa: CASSQWGTSGSLGSYEQYF
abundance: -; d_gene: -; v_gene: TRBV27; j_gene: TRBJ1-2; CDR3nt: TGTGCCAGCAGCAACCTCGGGGATTTTTATGGCTACACCTTC; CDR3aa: CASSNLGDFYGYTF
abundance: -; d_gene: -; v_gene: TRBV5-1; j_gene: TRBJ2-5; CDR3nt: TGCGCCAGCAGCGTGGGCCCGCTAAGAGACTTACAAGAGACCCAGTACTTC; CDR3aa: CASSVGPLRDLQETQYF
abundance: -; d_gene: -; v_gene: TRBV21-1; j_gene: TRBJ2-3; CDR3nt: TGTGCCAGACCCGGGACTAGCGGGAGGTCCTGGGATACGCAGTATTTT; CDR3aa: CARPGTSGRSWDTQYF
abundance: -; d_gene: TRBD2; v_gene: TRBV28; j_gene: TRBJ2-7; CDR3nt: TGTGCCAGCAGTTTTGAACTAGCGGGGGGCGGGTCCTACGAGCAGTACTTC; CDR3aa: CASSFELAGGGSYEQYF
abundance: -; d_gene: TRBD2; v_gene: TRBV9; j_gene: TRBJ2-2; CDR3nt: TGTGCCAGCAGCGTAGCACTAGCGGCGAACACCGGGGAGCTGTTTTTT; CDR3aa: CASSVALAANTGELFF
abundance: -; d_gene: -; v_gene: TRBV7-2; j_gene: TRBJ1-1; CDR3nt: TGTGCCAGCAGCTTAAGAGATTTGAACACTGAAGCTTTCTTT; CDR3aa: CASSLRDLNTEAFF
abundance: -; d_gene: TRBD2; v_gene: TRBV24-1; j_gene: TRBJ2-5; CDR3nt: TGTGCCACCAGTGATGTTGCGGCGGGGGGAGAGACCCAGTACTTC; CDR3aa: CATSDVAAGGETQYF
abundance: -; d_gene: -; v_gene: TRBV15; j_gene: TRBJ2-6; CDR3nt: TGTGCCACCGGGGCTTATGGGGGGGCCAACGTGCTGACTTTC; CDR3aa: CATGAYGGANVLTF
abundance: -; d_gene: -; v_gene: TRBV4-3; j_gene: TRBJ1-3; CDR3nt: TGCGCCAGCAGCCAAGTGGGGGGCTCTGGAAACACCATATATTTT; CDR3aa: CASSQVGGSGNTIYF
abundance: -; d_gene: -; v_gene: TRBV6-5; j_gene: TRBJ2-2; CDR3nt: TGTGCTACGAGGAGGGTCACCGGGGAGCTGTTTTTT; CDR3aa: CATRRVTGELFF
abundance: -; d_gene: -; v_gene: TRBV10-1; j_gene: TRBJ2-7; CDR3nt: TGCGCCATAAGGGGGAAGACTGTGACTGGCGAGCAGTACTTC; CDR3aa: CAIRGKTVTGEQYF
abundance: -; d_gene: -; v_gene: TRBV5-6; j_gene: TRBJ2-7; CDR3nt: TGTGCCAGCAGCTTGGCCCCGGGAGGGGGCTTCTCCTACGAGCAGTACTTC; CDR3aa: CASSLAPGGGFSYEQYF
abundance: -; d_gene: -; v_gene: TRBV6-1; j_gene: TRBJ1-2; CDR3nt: TGTGCCAGCAGTGAGGCGGGGTTTGGCTATGGCTACACCTTC; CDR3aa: CASSEAGFGYGYTF
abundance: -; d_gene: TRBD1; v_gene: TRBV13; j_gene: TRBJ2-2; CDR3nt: TGTGCCAGCAGCTCCAAGAGGGCCATGGGACAGAAAAACACCGGGGAGCTGTTTTTT; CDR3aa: CASSSKRAMGQKNTGELFF
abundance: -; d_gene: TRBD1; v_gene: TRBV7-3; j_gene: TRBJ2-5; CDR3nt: TGTGCCAGCAGACTGACAGGGGGTTCGGAGACCCAGTACTTC; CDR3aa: CASRLTGGSETQYF
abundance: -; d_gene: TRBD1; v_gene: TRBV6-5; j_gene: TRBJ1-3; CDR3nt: TGTGCCAGCAGAGTGGACAGGGTCTCTGGAAACACCATATATTTT; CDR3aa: CASRVDRVSGNTIYF
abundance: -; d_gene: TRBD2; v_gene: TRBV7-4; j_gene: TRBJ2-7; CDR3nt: TGTGCCAGCAGCCAGAACGGGACTAGCGGGAGTACTTGGTCCTACGAGCAGTACTTC; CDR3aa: CASSQNGTSGSTWSYEQYF
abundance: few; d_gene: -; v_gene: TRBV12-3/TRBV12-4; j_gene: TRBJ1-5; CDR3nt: TGTGCCAGCAGTCCGAATAGCGATCAGCCCCAGCATTTT; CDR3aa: CASSPNSDQPQHF
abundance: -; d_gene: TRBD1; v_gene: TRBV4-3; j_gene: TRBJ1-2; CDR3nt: TGCGCCAGCAGCCAGGACAGGGGAGGCGGCTATGGCTACACCTTC; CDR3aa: CASSQDRGGGYGYTF
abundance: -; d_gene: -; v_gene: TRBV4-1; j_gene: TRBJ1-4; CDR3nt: TGCGCCAGCAGCCGGCCCAGGGGTGAAAAACTGTTTTTT; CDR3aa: CASSRPRGEKLFF
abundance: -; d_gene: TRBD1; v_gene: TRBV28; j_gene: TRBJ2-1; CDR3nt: TGTGCCAGCAGTCCTGGACAGGGTTCCTACAATGAGCAGTTCTTC; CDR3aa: CASSPGQGSYNEQFF
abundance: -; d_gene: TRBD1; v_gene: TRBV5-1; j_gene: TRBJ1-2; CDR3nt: TGCGCCAGCAGCGGCGTTTGGACAGGGGAACTCTATAACTATGGCTACACCTTC; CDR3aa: CASSGVWTGELYNYGYTF
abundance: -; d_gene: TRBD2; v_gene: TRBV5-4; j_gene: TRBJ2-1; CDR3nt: TGTGCCAGCAGCTTGAAGACTAGCGGGGGAAATGAGCAGTTCTTC; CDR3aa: CASSLKTSGGNEQFF
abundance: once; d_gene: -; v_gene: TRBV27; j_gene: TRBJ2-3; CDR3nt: TGTGCCAGCAGTCGCAGGGCGTACACAGATACGCAGTATTTT; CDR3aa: CASSRRAYTDTQYF
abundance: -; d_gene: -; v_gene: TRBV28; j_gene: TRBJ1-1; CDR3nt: TGTGCCAGCAGTCCCCCGGGGGGGAACACTGAAGCTTTCTTT; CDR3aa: CASSPPGGNTEAFF
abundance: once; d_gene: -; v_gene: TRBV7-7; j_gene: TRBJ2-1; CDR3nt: TGTGCCAGCAGCACCGAGTTGAGCTCCTACAATGAGCAGTTCTTC; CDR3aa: CASSTELSSYNEQFF
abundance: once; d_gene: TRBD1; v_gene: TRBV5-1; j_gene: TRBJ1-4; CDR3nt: TGCGCCAGCAGCTTTGCGGGACAGGGATTAGCTAATGAAAAACTGTTTTTT; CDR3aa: CASSFAGQGLANEKLFF
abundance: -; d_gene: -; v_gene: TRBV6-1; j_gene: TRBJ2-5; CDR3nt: TGTGCCAGCAATCGGGCCAGGACAGCCCAAGAGACCCAGTACTTC; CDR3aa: CASNRARTAQETQYF
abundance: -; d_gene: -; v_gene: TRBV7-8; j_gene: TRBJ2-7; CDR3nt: TGTGCCAGCAGCTTATCCCCGGGGACATTAACCTACGAGCAGTACTTC; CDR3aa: CASSLSPGTLTYEQYF
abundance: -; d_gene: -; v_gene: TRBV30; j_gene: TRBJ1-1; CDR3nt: TGTGCCTGGAGTGCAAGAACAGGGTTGAACACTGAAGCTTTCTTT; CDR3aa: CAWSARTGLNTEAFF
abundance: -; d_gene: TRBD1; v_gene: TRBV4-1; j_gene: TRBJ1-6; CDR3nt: TGCGCCAGCAGCCAAGATGGGACAGTGCTATATGGTTCACCCCTCCACTTT; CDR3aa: CASSQDGTVLYGSPLHF
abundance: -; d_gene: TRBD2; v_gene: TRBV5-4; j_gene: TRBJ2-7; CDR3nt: TGTGCCAGCGCACCACCCAGCGGGAGTCCCCACGAGCAGTACTTC; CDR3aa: CASAPPSGSPHEQYF
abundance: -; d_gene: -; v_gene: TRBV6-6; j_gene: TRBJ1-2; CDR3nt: TGTGCCAGCATTCTAGGACAGCCGTATGGCTACACCTTC; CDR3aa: CASILGQPYGYTF
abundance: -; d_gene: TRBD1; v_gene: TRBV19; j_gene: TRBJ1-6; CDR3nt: TGTGCCAGTAGTGCCGGGACAGGGAATTCACCCCTCCACTTT; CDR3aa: CASSAGTGNSPLHF
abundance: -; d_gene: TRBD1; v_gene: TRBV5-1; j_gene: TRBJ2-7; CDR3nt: TGCGCCAGCAGTTTCACCGGGACAGATTCCTACGAGCAGTACTTC; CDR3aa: CASSFTGTDSYEQYF
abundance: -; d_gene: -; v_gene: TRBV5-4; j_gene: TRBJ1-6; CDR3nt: TGTGCCAGCAGCTTGGGGCCCGAGGGTATTTCACCCCTCCACTTT; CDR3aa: CASSLGPEGISPLHF
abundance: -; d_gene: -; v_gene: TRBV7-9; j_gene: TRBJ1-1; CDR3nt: TGTGCCAGCAGCTTAGCGCTGGTTGGCCAGAACACTGAAGCTTTCTTT; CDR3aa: CASSLALVGQNTEAFF
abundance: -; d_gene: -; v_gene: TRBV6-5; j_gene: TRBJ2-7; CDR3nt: TGTGCCAGCAGTTACTCGAAAGATACTTCCTACGAGCAGTACTTC; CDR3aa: CASSYSKDTSYEQYF
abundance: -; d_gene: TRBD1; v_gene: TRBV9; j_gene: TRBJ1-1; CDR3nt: TGTGCCAGCAGCGTAGAGGGACAGGACACTGAAGCTTTCTTT; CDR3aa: CASSVEGQDTEAFF
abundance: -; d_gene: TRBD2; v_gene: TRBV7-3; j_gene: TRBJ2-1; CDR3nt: TGTGCCAGCAGCCCCACGACTAGCGGGACGTACAATGAGCAGTTCTTC; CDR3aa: CASSPTTSGTYNEQFF
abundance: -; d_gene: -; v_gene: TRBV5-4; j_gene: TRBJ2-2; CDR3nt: TGTGCCAGCAGCTTCTACACCGGGGAGCTGTTTTTT; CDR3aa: CASSFYTGELFF
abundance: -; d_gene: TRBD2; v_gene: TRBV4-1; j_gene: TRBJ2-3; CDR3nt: TGCGCCAGCAGCCAAGTAGAAGCGGGAGAAGATACGCAGTATTTT; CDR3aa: CASSQVEAGEDTQYF
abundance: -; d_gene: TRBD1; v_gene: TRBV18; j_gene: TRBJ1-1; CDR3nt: TGTGCCAGCTCACCACGGGACAGGGCCACTGAAGCTTTCTTT; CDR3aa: CASSPRDRATEAFF